The 12 T cell receptor beta chains reported below all come from one sample, sequenced in a study of technical replicates of blood from several donors. Produced via immunoSEQ multiplex PCR; TCRdb's table is partial and in-frame only. The sample shows roughly 100,000 clones, nearly 96% of them seen only once. Sequenced sample: T cells isolated from PBMCs. These receptors were taken from a human donor in good health.

V usage is TRBV5-6 and J usage is TRBJ2-7; 7 bases fit TRBD1. This CDR3 region has 12 residues. Germline V gene data show CDR1 as SGHDT and CDR2 as YYEEEE. After removal of 4 bases from V and 6 bases from J, the junction contained 4 bases not matched to a gene. Here the CDR3 reads CASSQTGREQYF. As DNA, the CDR3 is TGTGCCAGCAGCCAGACAGGGCGCGAGCAGTACTTC.

The chain couples TRBV19 to TRBJ2-7; 9 bases line up with TRBD2. Per germline, CDR1 LNHDA and CDR2 SQIVND (reference sequence). The V gene end was trimmed by 6 bases and the J gene end by 2 bases; junction bases not matched to a gene: 8. The CDR3 covers 15 residues. CDR3 in DNA: TGTGCCAGTAGAGAAAGACTAGCGGCCCCCTACGAGCAGTACTTC. Its translation is CASRERLAAPYEQYF. Looking up the rest from reference TRBV19 and TRBJ2-7 gives the full variable domain: DGGITQSPKYLFRKEGQNVTLSCEQNLNHDAMYWYRQDPGQGLRLIYYSQIVNDFQKGDIAEGYSVSREKKESFPLTVTSAQKNPTAFYLCASRERLAAPYEQYFGPGTRLTVT.

This chain connects TRBV2 to TRBJ2-2; TRBD2 aligns across 11 bases. The CDR3 is 14 residues long. After removal of 8 bases from V and 6 bases from J, the junction contained 5 bases not matched to a gene. Germline V gives CDR1 SNHLY, CDR2 FYNNEI. The DNA for the CDR3 is TGTGCCAGCTTACTAGCGGGGGTCCCCGGGGAGCTGTTTTTT. It specifies CASLLAGVPGELFF.

This rearrangement joins TRBV2 to TRBJ2-7; 9 nucleotides match TRBD2. V lost 2 bases, J lost 7 bases, and 18 bases stayed unmatched. Looked up from germline, CDR1 is SNHLY and CDR2 is FYNNEI. The CDR3 covers 18 residues. The CDR3 sequence is CASSEFGVLAGGFEEQYF. The CDR3 DNA reads as TGTGCCAGCAGTGAATTTGGGGTACTAGCGGGCGGATTCGAGGAGCAGTACTTC. The full variable domain, its missing parts supplied by reference TRBV2 and TRBJ2-7, is EPEVTQTPSHQVTQMGQEVILRCVPISNHLYFYWYRQILGQKVEFLVSFYNNEISEKSEIFDDQFSVERPDGSNFTLKIRSTKLEDSAMYFCASSEFGVLAGGFEEQYFGPGTRLTVT.

The chain recombines TRBV12-5 with TRBJ2-2; tentatively, D is TRBD2 (5 bases). This CDR3 is built from 16 residues. V lost 3 bases and J lost 1, with 12 bases in between. Germline V gives CDR1 LGHNT, CDR2 FRNRAP. The CDR3 nucleotides read TGTGCTAGTGGTTTACTTGGTGGGAGGAACACCGGGGAGCTGTTTTTT. It is translated as CASGLLGGRNTGELFF. Drawing the rest from reference TRBV12-5 and TRBJ2-2, the complete variable domain is DARVTQTPRHKVTEMGQEVTMRCQPILGHNTVFWYRQTMMQGLELLAYFRNRAPLDDSGMPKDRFSAEMPDATLATLKIQPSEPRDSAVYFCASGLLGGRNTGELFFGEGSRLTVL.

The chain recombines TRBV29-1 with TRBJ2-7; 7 positions match TRBD1. J lost 4 bases, V lost 7 bases, and 13 bases had no gene match. The germline gives CDR1 SQVTM, CDR2 ANQGSEA. The CDR3 has 14 amino acids. CDR3 nucleotide sequence: TGCAGCGCCGAAGCCGGGACAGCGGATTACGAGCAGTACTTC. Its translation is CSAEAGTADYEQYF.

The chain employs TRBV19 and TRBJ2-1; 7 bases line up with TRBD1. J lost 7 bases, V lost 5 bases, and 11 bases had no gene match. The length of the CDR3 is 15 residues. Germline V lookup: CDR1 LNHDA, CDR2 SQIVND (reference sequence). The CDR3 sequence is CASSPTGVGVNEQFF. The CDR3 nucleotides are TGTGCCAGTAGTCCTACAGGGGTGGGTGTAAATGAGCAGTTCTTC.

Here the CDR3 DNA reads TGTGCCAGCAGCTCATCCCCCAGGGTCGGCCCTAAAGAGAATGAGCAGTTCTTC. Amino acids: CASSSSPRVGPKENEQFF. The chain couples TRBV9 to TRBJ2-1; possible D gene TRBD1, 5 bases. V gave up 4 bases and J gave up 7 bases, with 27 bases separating them. Germline V gene lookup returns CDR1 SGDLS and CDR2 YYNGEE. This CDR3 spans 18 amino acids.

The V gene is TRBV2, the J gene TRBJ1-2; possible D gene TRBD1, 5 bases. Germline loops: CDR1 SNHLY, CDR2 FYNNEI. V was pared by 6 bases and J by 6 bases, with 8 bases between. There are 11 residues in the CDR3. The CDR3 coding sequence is TGTGCCAGCAGGACAGTACATGGCTACACCTTC. Encoded protein: CASRTVHGYTF.

The chain uses TRBV9 and TRBJ1-1; D uncertain. This CDR3 spans 13 amino acids. Trimming took off 1 base at V and 0 bases at J, with 4 bases between the two ends. Germline V gene data show CDR1 as SGDLS and CDR2 as YYNGEE. CDR3 sequence reads: CASSVQVNTEAFF. As DNA, the CDR3 is TGTGCCAGCAGCGTACAGGTGAACACTGAAGCTTTCTTT. Full variable domain (missing parts from reference TRBV9 and TRBJ1-1): DSGVTQTPKHLITATGQRVTLRCSPRSGDLSVYWYQQSLDQGLQFLIQYYNGEERAKGNILERFSAQQFPDLHSELNLSSLELGDSALYFCASSVQVNTEAFFGQGTRLTVV.

The CDR3 region has the DNA TGCAGCGTGACGGCGACCGGGATGCAGCATTTT. Protein: CSVTATGMQHF. This sequence joins TRBV29-1 and TRBJ1-5; D not resolved. The CDR3 sequence is 11 residues long. V gave up 6 bases and J gave up 13 bases, with 16 bases separating them. Germline lookup yields CDR1 SQVTM and CDR2 ANQGSEA.

The chain joins TRBV14 to TRBJ1-6; D gene unclear. The V gene's germline CDR1 is SGHDN and CDR2 FVKESK. This CDR3 comprises 16 residues. Trimming shortened V by 1 base and J by 7 bases, and 14 bases separated the two germline ends. CDR3 sequence: CASSQGVRTVNSPLHF. CDR3 nucleotide sequence: TGTGCCAGCAGCCAAGGAGTCCGTACAGTGAATTCACCCCTCCACTTT.